Reported below is one T cell receptor (beta chain). After removal of 2 bases from V and 4 bases from J, the junction contained 5 bases not matched to a gene. Germline CDR1 and CDR2: MNHNY and SVGAGI (reference sequence). The CDR3 runs to 15 residues. TCRdb's copy holds only in-frame clones and misses some; the assay was immunoSEQ multiplex PCR. Among more than 13,000 clones listed, about 70% were seen once. This record belongs to a study of T cells after somatic rescue of genetic block. Specimen: peripheral blood mononuclear cells (PBMCs). This chain uses TRBV6-6 with TRBJ2-5; 9 nucleotides line up with TRBD2. This receptor was obtained from a man between 18 and 29 years old. The DNA for the CDR3 is TGTGCCAGCAGTTACGTGGCGGGGGGGCGAGAGACCCAGTACTTC. Its translation is CASSYVAGGRETQYF.